Below, 32 T cell receptor beta chains from the same sample are listed, as sequenced in a study of quantifying T cell responses using KT2 cells. In the study overall: Reverse transcription used primers in the TCR alpha and beta constant regions.

The cDNA 3' end received a ligated oligonucleotide with a UMI. First-round PCR used 4 to 5 cycles and beta primers RC1.1 and RC1.2 covering TRBC1 and TRBC2. TCRdb independently ran MiXCR on the UMI-ligation and nested PCR reads; one entry per CDR3 protein. The table lists about 50,000 distinct CDR3 sequences, around 10% of them singletons. The sequenced sample consisted of PBMCs spiked with cells of the T cell clone KT2. The receptors were sampled from a human donor.

The chain carries TRBV11-3 and TRBJ2-7, with 7 bases lining up with TRBD1. Germline assignment: CDR1 SGHNT and CDR2 YENEEA. J was trimmed by 2 bases and V by 4 bases; bases with no gene match: 5. The CDR3 is 14 amino acids. The CDR3 loop reads CASSSGTATYEQYF. CDR3 DNA sequence: TGTGCCAGCAGCTCGGGGACAGCGACCTACGAGCAGTACTTC. Together with reference TRBV11-3 and TRBJ2-7, the CDR3 gives the full variable domain: EAGVVQSPRYKIIEKKQPVAFWCNPISGHNTLYWYLQNLGQGPELLIRYENEEAVDDSQLPKDRFSAERLKGVDSTLKIQPAELGDSAVYLCASSSGTATYEQYFGPGTRLTVT.

Ten or more counts support this clonotype. This chain links TRBV27 with TRBJ2-3; D may be TRBD1 or TRBD2 (5 bases each). CDR3 length equals 16 residues. Germline-derived CDR1 and CDR2 are MNHEY and SMNVEV (reference sequence). V was trimmed by 5 bases and J by 5 bases, leaving 20 bases between them. CDR3 in DNA: TGTGCCAGCAGTCCCCTTTGGGGGATGTTAGGAGATACGCAGTATTTT. Its protein product is CASSPLWGMLGDTQYF.

This clonotype came up a few times. The J gene is TRBJ2-7, the V gene TRBV5-4, with D hard to call. This CDR3 contains 13 residues. Trimming shortened V by 4 bases and J by 0 bases, and 8 bases separated the two germline ends. CDR1 and CDR2 from the germline V gene are SGHNT and YYREEE (reference sequence). The CDR3 loop is CASSPRDSYEQYF. CDR3 bases: TGTGCCAGCAGCCCAAGGGACTCCTACGAGCAGTACTTC.

The CDR3 reads CASSLRGAPNEKLFF. The DNA for the CDR3 is TGTGCCAGCAGTTTAAGGGGGGCCCCAAATGAAAAACTGTTTTTT. The chain uses TRBV12-3 or TRBV12-4 and TRBJ1-4; TRBD1 might be the D (6 bases). V gave up 2 bases and J gave up 5 bases, with 12 bases separating them. CDR3 size: 15 residues.

V and J are TRBV19 and TRBJ1-3; D is unclear. Germline CDR1 is LNHDA and CDR2 is SQIVND (reference sequence). The CDR3 totals 15 residues. V lost 3 bases to trimming and J lost 4 bases, with 13 bases between them. CDR3 loop: CASSIIMTDGNTIYF. CDR3 nucleotides: TGTGCCAGTAGTATTATAATGACCGACGGAAACACCATATATTTT.

This clonotype has more than one count but fewer than ten. The chain recombines TRBV2 with TRBJ2-1; D might be TRBD2 (5 bases). V was clipped by 4 bases and J by 6 bases, with 13 bases between them. The germline V gene has CDR1 SNHLY and CDR2 FYNNEI. The CDR3 totals 14 residues. The CDR3 protein is CASSGETTTNEQFF. The CDR3 DNA is TGTGCCAGCAGTGGTGAGACTACGACCAATGAGCAGTTCTTC.

The gene calls are TRBV5-1 and TRBJ2-1, with 14 bases matching TRBD2. CDR1 and CDR2 from the germline V gene are SGHRS and YFSETQ. The CDR3 loop spans 16 amino acids. Trimming took 4 bases from V and 4 from J; bases not matched to a gene: 4. The DNA of the CDR3 is TGCGCCAGCAGCCGCGGACTAGCGGGGGGTTACAATGAGCAGTTCTTC. Its translation is CASSRGLAGGYNEQFF.

There are a few counts of this clonotype. The rearrangement joins TRBV3-1 to TRBJ1-2; D not resolved. The CDR3 is 15 residues long. Germline CDR1 and CDR2: LGHDT and YNNKEL (reference sequence). V lost 4 bases, J lost 2 bases, and 14 bases lay in between. The CDR3 DNA reads TGTGCCAGCAGCCCCATGGAAAGGGCCAACTATGGCTACACCTTC. As protein: CASSPMERANYGYTF.

This clonotype was found many times. V and J are TRBV18 and TRBJ2-7; D is perhaps TRBD1 (6 bases). Germline V lookup: CDR1 KGHSH, CDR2 LQKENI. With 6 bases removed from V and 2 bases from J, the gap between germline ends came to 20 bases. The CDR3 has 16 residues. In DNA form, the CDR3 reads TGTGCCAGCTCGTCACCCCCGGGACACTTTGCCTACGAGCAGTACTTC. Translated, it gives CASSSPPGHFAYEQYF.

V is TRBV25-1 and J is TRBJ2-7, with TRBD2 identical over 9 bases. With V trimmed by 3 bases and J by 7 bases, 7 bases remained unmatched. Germline V CDR1 and CDR2: MGHDK, SYGVNS. This CDR3 is built from 14 residues. DNA of the CDR3: TGTGCCAGCAGTGACGGGACTAGCCCACAGGAGCAGTACTTC. It codes for CASSDGTSPQEQYF.

V gene TRBV6-2 or TRBV6-3 combines with J gene TRBJ2-5; D may match TRBD1 or TRBD2 (6 bases each). This CDR3 has 21 residues. Germline-derived CDR1 and CDR2 are MNHEY and SVGEGT. V was pared by 1 base and J by 1 base, with 28 bases between. In DNA form, the CDR3 reads TGTGCCAGCAGTTACTTGCCCGCCTCCCAACGCTCGGAGGGGGGCCAAGAGACCCAGTACTTC. This codes for CASSYLPASQRSEGGQETQYF.

This clonotype was observed a few times. J is TRBJ1-6 and V is TRBV7-9, with D possibly matching TRBD1 (6 bases). Germline CDR1 is SEHNR and CDR2 is FQNEAQ (reference sequence). Between the trimmed V and J ends, which lost 5 bases and 5 bases, there was a span of 13 bases. This CDR3 contains 15 residues. CDR3 nucleotides: TGTGCCAGCAGCCGACCCGGGGGCGATAATTCACCCCTCCACTTT. Its protein product is CASSRPGGDNSPLHF.

The gene calls are TRBV11-3 and TRBJ2-5, with D tentatively TRBD2 (6 bases). The germline V gene encodes CDR1 SGHNT and CDR2 YENEEA. CDR3 length: 12 residues. Trimming removed 8 bases from V and 2 bases from J, with 9 bases in between. The CDR3, as DNA: TGTGCCAGCTCCGGGACTCAAGAGACCCAGTACTTC. Residues: CASSGTQETQYF.

The rearrangement joins TRBV2 to TRBJ1-4, with 9 bases fitting TRBD1. The CDR3 runs to 16 residues. The trim removed 6 bases at V and 2 bases at J, leaving 7 bases unmatched. Germline-derived CDR1 and CDR2 are SNHLY and FYNNEI. The CDR3 region has the DNA TGTGCCAGCAGCGGTGGGACAGGGTGGACTAATGAAAAACTGTTTTTT. Translation gives CASSGGTGWTNEKLFF.

This clonotype was detected only a few times. The chain is built from TRBV5-5 and TRBJ2-5; the D gene is possibly TRBD1 (6 bases). The CDR3 sequence is 16 residues long. V was cut by 0 bases and J by 4 bases, with 16 bases left in between. In germline, CDR1 is SGHKS, CDR2 YYEKEE (reference sequence). The CDR3 nucleotides read TGTGCCAGCAGCTTGGCCCTCACAGGGCGGGTAGAGACCCAGTACTTC. This translates into CASSLALTGRVETQYF.

This clonotype has ten or more counts. The genes are TRBV29-1 and TRBJ2-7, with a tentative D call TRBD1 (5 bases). The V gene's germline CDR1 is SQVTM and CDR2 ANQGSEA. The ends were cut back, 8 bases at V and 5 bases at J, with 16 bases in the middle. This CDR3 spans 12 amino acids. CDR3 region: CSIEGVSDEQYF. CDR3 sequence (DNA): TGCAGCATCGAAGGGGTATCCGACGAGCAGTACTTC.

The chain combines TRBV12-3 or TRBV12-4 with TRBJ1-4; D gene ambiguous. Trimming removed 6 bases at V and 0 bases at J, with 8 bases between. The CDR3 contains 14 residues. In DNA form, the CDR3 reads TGTGCCAGCAGCCCTACAGCAACTAATGAAAAACTGTTTTTT. Its translation is CASSPTATNEKLFF.

This chain joins TRBV29-1 and TRBJ2-1, with 11 bases fitting TRBD2. Trimming removed 7 bases from V and 0 bases from J; junction bases left unmatched: 2. The CDR3 loop spans 14 amino acids. CDR1 and CDR2 (germline): SQVTM, ANQGSEA. This CDR3 is CSASGGLSYNEQFF. CDR3 nucleotide sequence: TGCAGCGCTAGCGGGGGGCTCTCCTACAATGAGCAGTTCTTC.

The table lists this clonotype with a few counts. This sequence joins TRBV30 and TRBJ1-1; TRBD1 matches at 7 bases. Trimming cost V 2 bases and J 12 bases; bases outside gene matches: 12. Per germline, CDR1 GTSNPN and CDR2 SVGIG (reference sequence). The CDR3 is 13 amino acids. CDR3: CAWSLSRDSETFF. In DNA form, the CDR3 reads TGTGCCTGGAGTCTAAGCCGGGACAGCGAGACTTTCTTT. The full variable domain, its missing parts supplied by reference TRBV30 and TRBJ1-1, is SQTIHQWPATLVQPVGSPLSLECTVEGTSNPNLYWYRQAAGRGLQLLFYSVGIGQISSEVPQNLSASRPQDRQFILSSKKLLLSDSGFYLCAWSLSRDSETFFGQGTRLTVV.

The rearrangement joins TRBV5-1 to TRBJ2-5; a possible D gene is TRBD1 (6 bases). The CDR3 spans 14 residues. The V gene's germline CDR1 is SGHRS and CDR2 YFSETQ. Trimming left V 7 bases short and J 5 bases short, with 18 bases between. CDR3: CASGDQGIVETQYF. The CDR3 bases are TGCGCCAGCGGAGATCAGGGGATTGTGGAGACCCAGTACTTC.

This clonotype was seen repeatedly, ten times or more. The rearrangement links TRBV29-1 to TRBJ1-4; 7 nucleotides match TRBD1. Germline V gene lookup returns CDR1 SQVTM and CDR2 ANQGSEA. This CDR3 is 14 amino acids long. V trimming: 0 bases; J trimming: 8 bases; junction bases outside the gene matches: 6. CDR3 sequence (DNA): TGCAGCGTTGAAGAGATGAGGGGGCAAGAAAAACTGTTTTTT. Translated, it gives CSVEEMRGQEKLFF.

The table lists this clonotype with many counts. The chain links TRBV6-2 or TRBV6-3 to TRBJ2-1; unclear D gene. CDR1 MNHEY and CDR2 SVGEGT come from the germline V gene. The CDR3 extends over 15 amino acids. V was clipped by 2 bases and J by 6 bases, with 14 bases between them. Here the CDR3 reads CASSYVVPKINEQFF. In nucleotides, the CDR3 is TGTGCCAGCAGTTACGTGGTTCCAAAGATCAATGAGCAGTTCTTC.

The chain joins TRBV6-5 to TRBJ1-1; no reliable D call. V was trimmed by 6 bases and J by 2 bases, leaving 4 bases between them. This CDR3 has 11 residues. Germline V gives CDR1 MNHEY, CDR2 SVGAGI. The CDR3 loop is CASSRNTEAFF. The CDR3 DNA reads TGTGCCAGCAGCAGAAACACTGAAGCTTTCTTT.

J is TRBJ2-7 and V is TRBV12-3 or TRBV12-4; maybe TRBD2 (6 bases). V lost 6 bases to trimming and J lost 4 bases, with 25 bases between them. The CDR3 has 17 residues. The CDR3 region is CASSHQGSRDFPYEQYF. The CDR3 DNA reads as TGTGCCAGCAGCCATCAAGGCTCGAGGGACTTCCCTTACGAGCAGTACTTC.

This clonotype was counted at least ten times. This sequence joins TRBV6-6 and TRBJ1-4, with TRBD1 as a possible D gene (5 bases). The CDR3 contains 12 residues. CDR1 is MNHNY, CDR2 SVGAGI, per germline (reference sequence). V lost 10 bases and J 7 bases, leaving 13 bases between the germline ends. In DNA form, the CDR3 reads TGTGCCACCGGGAGCCAGGGTGAAAAACTGTTTTTT. Residues: CATGSQGEKLFF.

This clonotype was counted ten times or more. V gene TRBV5-6 combines with J gene TRBJ1-3; D might be TRBD1 (5 bases). Germline-derived CDR1 and CDR2 are SGHDT and YYEEEE. This CDR3 spans 15 amino acids. Trimming cost V 1 base and J 0 bases, with 8 bases left between them. The CDR3 nucleotides read TGTGCCAGCAGCTTGCCAGGGAGCTCTGGAAACACCATATATTTT. Amino acid sequence: CASSLPGSSGNTIYF.

A few counts support this clonotype. This rearrangement joins TRBV5-5 to TRBJ1-4, with D perhaps matching TRBD1 (5 bases). The CDR3 is 15 amino acids. V was pared by 4 bases and J by 7 bases, with 17 bases between. In germline, CDR1 is SGHKS, CDR2 YYEKEE (reference sequence). The CDR3 DNA follows: TGTGCCAGCAGCCACTCAGGGTTAGTGGGTGAAAAACTGTTTTTT. Protein product: CASSHSGLVGEKLFF.

The sample holds a few counts of this clonotype. The V and J genes are TRBV3-1 and TRBJ1-1, with D uncertain. Trimming removed 0 bases from V and 2 bases from J, with 13 bases in between. The CDR3 sequence is 16 residues long. Germline CDR1 and CDR2: LGHDT and YNNKEL (reference sequence). The CDR3 DNA is TGTGCCAGCAGCCAAGACTGGGCCCAGAGCAACACTGAAGCTTTCTTT. Translating it yields CASSQDWAQSNTEAFF.

The rearrangement joins TRBV11-2 to TRBJ1-2; 8 nucleotides agree with TRBD1. V lost 3 bases and J lost 4; bases outside the gene matches: 4. Germline V gene data show CDR1 as SGHAT and CDR2 as FQNNGV. This CDR3 region has 14 residues. CDR3 nucleotide sequence: TGTGCCAGCAGCTTTGGACAGGGAGTCTATGGCTACACCTTC. As protein: CASSFGQGVYGYTF. The whole variable domain, filled in from reference TRBV11-2 and TRBJ1-2, reads EAGVAQSPRYKIIEKRQSVAFWCNPISGHATLYWYQQILGQGPKLLIQFQNNGVVDDSQLPKDRFSAERLKGVDSTLKIQPAKLEDSAVYLCASSFGQGVYGYTFGSGTRLTVV.

The rearrangement uses TRBV10-1 and TRBJ2-7; TRBD2 might be the D (5 bases). Germline assignment: CDR1 WNHNN and CDR2 SYGVQD (reference sequence). The CDR3 sequence is 15 residues long. V was pared by 0 bases and J by 5 bases, with 14 bases between. The CDR3 sequence: CASSESRGSSHEQYF. Written as DNA, the CDR3 is TGCGCCAGCAGTGAGTCCCGGGGATCATCCCACGAGCAGTACTTC.

Of note for this clonotype: This may stem from a read error, because a much larger clone lies one nucleotide away. J is TRBJ2-5 and V is TRBV19, with D hard to call. The CDR3 has 13 residues. Germline lookup yields CDR1 LNHDA and CDR2 SQIVND (reference sequence). V was trimmed by 3 bases and J by 7 bases, leaving 12 bases between them. The CDR3 reads CASSMGSVWTQYF. CDR3 DNA: TGTGCCAGTAGTATGGGTAGTGTGTGGACCCAGTACTTC.

This clonotype is categorized as medium-sized. The CDR3 region has the DNA TGCAGCGCCGGACCCGAGGGCACTGAAGCTTTCTTT. Amino acids: CSAGPEGTEAFF. V and J are TRBV29-1 and TRBJ1-1; unclear D gene. CDR3 size: 12 residues. Germline V gives CDR1 SQVTM, CDR2 ANQGSEA. V was trimmed by 7 bases and J by 4 bases, leaving 13 bases between them.